A single sample is the source of the 30 T cell receptor beta chains below, sequenced in a study of regulatory T cells in long-lasting Graves disease. Construction of the TCR beta libraries employed iRepertoire HTBI primers in conjunction with Arm-PCR of CDR3 regions. MiXCR, applied by TCRdb to the multiplex PCR reads, yields one record per CDR3 protein. The table has 350,000 to 450,000 distinct CDR3 sequences, 16% seen once. Time point: newly diagnosed GD, antithyroid drugs for less than 3 months. With RNA extracted from PBMCs as input, the TCR library was made. In addition, the sample was reused for a study of T cells in Graves' hyperthyroidism and ophthalmopathy.

The material sequenced was peripheral blood mononuclear cells (PBMCs), taken at new diagnosis, from a patient treated with antithyroid drugs. The origin of the receptors is a man aged 35 to 55 with Graves disease.

This clonotype occurred many times. The V and J genes are TRBV20-1 and TRBJ1-1, with D uncertain. The CDR3 covers 14 residues. The germline CDR1 and CDR2 sequences are DFQATT and SNEGSKA (reference sequence). Trimming shortened V by 6 bases and J by 0 bases, and 14 bases separated the two germline ends. The CDR3 DNA follows: TGCAGTGCCCCCGAGCCTAAGGTGAACACTGAAGCTTTCTTT. This gives the protein CSAPEPKVNTEAFF.

The table lists this clonotype with many counts. The chain is built from TRBV4-1 and TRBJ2-2, with D possibly TRBD1 on 5 matching bases. V dropped 0 bases and J dropped 9 bases, with 17 bases sitting between them. This CDR3 region has 16 residues. Germline lookup yields CDR1 MGHRA and CDR2 YSYEKL. This chain's CDR3 is CASSQDFRGSIRELFF. CDR3 DNA: TGCGCCAGCAGCCAAGATTTTAGGGGTTCTATACGGGAGCTGTTTTTT.

Turning to this clonotype: At one of its ends the junction is not consistent with the germline gene, which may arise from a read error. The V call is TRBV12-3 or TRBV12-4, the J call TRBJ1-6, with TRBD1 identical over 8 bases. CDR3 length: 16 residues. CDR3 residues: CAGSLGTGGYNTPLHF. The CDR3 DNA is TGTGCCGGCAGTTTAGGTACAGGGGGTTATAATACACCCCTCCACTTT.

This clonotype was recorded many times. The chain joins TRBV7-3 to TRBJ2-3; D is possibly TRBD1 (5 bases). The germline CDR1 and CDR2 sequences are SGHTA and FQGTGA. V was cut by 2 bases and J by 4 bases, with 10 bases left in between. This CDR3 is 14 amino acids long. The CDR3 nucleotides are TGTGCCAGCAGCTTAGGCGCAGGGCCAGATACGCAGTATTTT. Amino acids: CASSLGAGPDTQYF.

This clonotype was counted ten times or more. J is TRBJ1-5 and V is TRBV11-1, with 10 positions matching TRBD1. CDR1 and CDR2 from the germline V gene are SGHAT and FQDESV (reference sequence). Trimming at V came to 7 bases and at J to 3 bases, leaving 6 bases not matched to a gene. The CDR3 covers 15 residues. This CDR3 is CASTQGQGVNQPQHF. The CDR3 DNA reads TGTGCCAGCACCCAAGGACAGGGGGTCAATCAGCCCCAGCATTTT.

As regards this clonotype: This may be a read error, as it is one base from a much larger clone. The chain recombines TRBV28 with TRBJ1-5, with D unclear. The CDR3 is 14 residues long. Germline CDR1 MDHEN, CDR2 SYDVKM. This chain's CDR3 is CASSLSRRNQPRHF. The DNA for the CDR3 is TGTGCCAGCAGTTTATCTAGGAGGAATCAGCCCCGGCATTTT.

The genes are TRBV27 and TRBJ2-4; D unclear. CDR1 is MNHEY, CDR2 SMNVEV, per germline (reference sequence). With 5 bases removed from V and 0 bases from J, the gap between germline ends came to 11 bases. The CDR3 runs to 15 residues. The CDR3 DNA sequence: TGTGCCAGCAGTACGGCAAGTAGAGCCAAAAACATTCAGTACTTC. Its translation is CASSTASRAKNIQYF.

This clonotype was counted ten times or more. V is TRBV30 and J is TRBJ1-2; no clear D. V was pared by 0 bases and J by 9 bases, with 14 bases between. The CDR3 runs 13 residues. The germline V gene has CDR1 GTSNPN and CDR2 SVGIG (reference sequence). CDR3 amino acids: CAWSVSSGGSYTF. CDR3 DNA sequence: TGTGCCTGGAGTGTAAGTTCTGGCGGAAGCTACACCTTC.

This clonotype came up many times. J is TRBJ2-3 and V is TRBV29-1, with D uncertain. The V gene lost 3 bases and the J gene lost 2 bases, with 12 bases spanning the gap. This CDR3 is built from 14 residues. CDR1 is SQVTM and CDR2 is ANQGSEA in the germline V gene. This CDR3 reads CSVESRGHTDTQYF. The CDR3 nucleotides read TGCAGCGTTGAGTCGCGAGGTCACACAGATACGCAGTATTTT.

This clonotype came up many times. This chain joins TRBV12-3 or TRBV12-4 and TRBJ2-2; tentative D call: TRBD2 (6 bases). The V end was cut by 5 bases, the J end by 2 bases, with 18 bases between. This CDR3 has 17 amino acids. DNA for the CDR3: TGTGCCAGCAGTGGCGGGGCAGGGAAGAGTAACACCGGGGAGCTGTTTTTT. This gives the protein CASSGGAGKSNTGELFF.

In this sample, this clonotype turned up a few times. The CDR3 sequence is CASRKNRGQNSPLHF. CDR3 nucleotide sequence: TGTGCCAGTAGAAAGAACAGGGGGCAGAATTCACCCCTCCACTTT. The J gene is TRBJ1-6, the V gene TRBV19; 9 nucleotides align to TRBD1. This CDR3 has 15 residues. The germline gives CDR1 LNHDA, CDR2 SQIVND (reference sequence). J was trimmed by 7 bases and V by 6 bases; bases with no gene match: 7.

This clonotype has only a few counts. The CDR3 DNA is TGTGCCAGCAGTTTTCATCGGACTAGCGGAAACACAGATACGCAGTATTTT. Translated, it gives CASSFHRTSGNTDTQYF. The rearrangement uses TRBV5-4 and TRBJ2-3; 10 bases agree with TRBD2. The CDR3 length is 17 residues. CDR1 and CDR2 (germline): SGHNT, YYREEE (reference sequence). After removal of 5 bases from V and 2 bases from J, the junction contained 11 bases not matched to a gene.

This clonotype was counted at least ten times. The gene calls are TRBV10-3 and TRBJ1-6; 9 bases agree with TRBD1. CDR1 and CDR2 from the germline V gene are ENHRY and SYGVKD. This CDR3 region has 14 residues. The V and J ends lost 2 bases and 10 bases, in that order; junction bases with no gene match: 3. For the CDR3, the DNA is TGTGCCATCAGTGAGGTACAGGGGGCATCACCCCTCCACTTT. Encoded protein: CAISEVQGASPLHF.

This clonotype was counted many times. The rearrangement links TRBV6-1 to TRBJ2-3; TRBD2 matches at 10 bases. Unmatched junction bases numbered 0, after V lost 2 bases and J lost 4 bases. CDR3 size: 14 residues. The germline V gene encodes CDR1 MNHNS and CDR2 SASEGT. The DNA for the CDR3 is TGTGCCAGCAGTGAACTAGCGGGGGCAGATACGCAGTATTTT. As protein: CASSELAGADTQYF.

In this sample, this clonotype turned up many times. The chain has TRBV28 and TRBJ1-5; D not certain. The germline CDR1 and CDR2 sequences are MDHEN and SYDVKM. V was clipped by 7 bases and J by 0 bases, with 28 bases between them. This CDR3 is built from 20 residues. CDR3 in amino acids: CASMVSLRTPRHYSNQPQHF. The CDR3 region has the DNA TGTGCCAGCATGGTCAGTCTAAGGACCCCAAGACATTATAGCAATCAGCCCCAGCATTTT. The entire variable domain, with the rest obtained from reference TRBV28 and TRBJ1-5, is as follows: DVKVTQSSRYLVKRTGEKVFLECVQDMDHENMFWYRQDPGLGLRLIYFSYDVKMKEKGDIPEGYSVSREKKERFSLILESASTNQTSMYLCASMVSLRTPRHYSNQPQHFGDGTRLSIL.

This clonotype was seen repeatedly, ten times or more. The chain combines TRBV13 with TRBJ2-3; D is uncertain. Germline CDR1 PRHDT, CDR2 FYEKMQ (reference sequence). The CDR3 runs to 12 residues. Trimming took off 5 bases at V and 4 bases at J, with 7 bases between the two ends. In DNA form, the CDR3 reads TGTGCCAGCAGCGCTGGGCCAGATACGCAGTATTTT. The encoded protein is CASSAGPDTQYF.

This clonotype was detected a few times. The rearrangement joins TRBV6-1 to TRBJ2-2; TRBD1 is a possible D gene (6 bases). V lost 6 bases to trimming and J lost 7 bases, with 15 bases between them. In germline, CDR1 is MNHNS, CDR2 SASEGT. The CDR3 extends over 14 amino acids. CDR3 DNA sequence: TGTGCCAGCAGGGCTCCAACAGGGATCGGGGAGCTGTTTTTT. Its protein product is CASRAPTGIGELFF.

This clonotype was picked up a small number of times. V usage is TRBV7-2 and J usage is TRBJ1-6, with D perhaps matching TRBD1 (5 bases). Per the germline V gene, CDR1 is SGHTA and CDR2 is FQGNSA. The CDR3 is made up of 13 amino acids. The V gene lost 5 bases and the J gene lost 14 bases, with 16 bases spanning the gap. The CDR3 DNA follows: TGTGCCAGCAGCGGGGATAGGGGCGGGTCCCTCCACTTT. Its translation is CASSGDRGGSLHF.

This clonotype was seen repeatedly, ten times or more. Here the CDR3 DNA reads TGTGCCAGCTGCCCACCAGGCCGGACCACCGACAATGAGCAGTTCTTC. It codes for CASCPPGRTTDNEQFF. The chain employs TRBV18 and TRBJ2-1; no definite D call. The V gene lost 7 bases and the J gene lost 5 bases, with 21 bases spanning the gap. Germline V gives CDR1 KGHSH, CDR2 LQKENI. The CDR3 totals 16 residues.

This clonotype occurred a few times. The chain recombines TRBV7-3 with TRBJ2-2; TRBD2 matches 11 bases. The CDR3 covers 15 residues. CDR1 and CDR2 (germline): SGHTA, FQGTGA. V gave up 6 bases and J gave up 6 bases; unmatched junction bases: 6. CDR3 region: CASRGTSGGSGELFF. The CDR3 DNA follows: TGTGCCAGCAGGGGAACTAGCGGGGGTTCCGGGGAGCTGTTTTTT.

This chain links TRBV19 with TRBJ1-1, with 9 bases matching TRBD1. The CDR3 spans 13 residues. Germline V gene lookup returns CDR1 LNHDA and CDR2 SQIVND (reference sequence). Trimming took 5 bases from V and 5 from J; bases not matched to a gene: 3. The CDR3 protein is CASSEDRGTEAFF. CDR3 DNA: TGTGCCAGTAGTGAGGACAGGGGAACTGAAGCTTTCTTT.

The sample holds many counts of this clonotype. This chain links TRBV20-1 with TRBJ2-7; D gene ambiguous. CDR1 is DFQATT and CDR2 is SNEGSKA in the germline V gene (reference sequence). The CDR3 has 15 residues. V was trimmed by 1 base and J by 4 bases, leaving 17 bases between them. CDR3 nucleotides: TGCAGTGCTAGAGGGGGTGATTCCTCATGGTACGAGCAGTACTTC. Encoded protein: CSARGGDSSWYEQYF.

This clonotype came up a few times. V is TRBV7-9 and J is TRBJ1-6; the D is unclear. The CDR3 is 12 amino acids. Germline V gene data show CDR1 as SEHNR and CDR2 as FQNEAQ (reference sequence). V was trimmed by 5 bases and J by 9 bases, leaving 8 bases between them. CDR3 in DNA: TGTGCCAGCAGCCGGATAGGTTCACCCCTCCACTTT. It yields the protein CASSRIGSPLHF. The full variable domain, completed using reference TRBV7-9 and TRBJ1-6, is DTGVSQNPRHKITKRGQNVTFRCDPISEHNRLYWYRQTLGQGPEFLTYFQNEAQLEKSRLLSDRFSAERPKGSFSTLEIQRTEQGDSAMYLCASSRIGSPLHFGNGTRLTVT.

This clonotype was seen ten or more times. This rearrangement joins TRBV2 to TRBJ1-1; D possibly corresponds to TRBD1 (5 bases). V was pared by 2 bases and J by 0 bases, with 7 bases between. Germline CDR1 and CDR2: SNHLY and FYNNEI. CDR3 length equals 14 residues. The CDR3 DNA sequence: TGTGCCAGCAGTGAACAAGGGGTGAACACTGAAGCTTTCTTT. It yields the protein CASSEQGVNTEAFF.

The rearrangement joins TRBV27 to TRBJ1-6; weak D call: TRBD1 (6 bases). The CDR3 extends over 15 amino acids. Trimming left V 5 bases short and J 6 bases short, with 14 bases between. Germline V gene lookup returns CDR1 MNHEY and CDR2 SMNVEV (reference sequence). The CDR3: CASSDGGAGNSPLHF. The CDR3 DNA sequence: TGTGCCAGCAGTGACGGGGGGGCAGGTAATTCACCCCTCCACTTT.

This clonotype was observed at least ten times. This chain connects TRBV10-3 to TRBJ2-3; 12 bases match TRBD2. This CDR3 is 16 amino acids long. The trim removed 10 bases at V and 2 bases at J, leaving 10 bases unmatched. CDR1 and CDR2 (germline): ENHRY, SYGVKD. The DNA for the CDR3 is TGTGCCAGCCAACCGGGACTAGCGGGTATCACAGATACGCAGTATTTT. It codes for CASQPGLAGITDTQYF.

Here the CDR3 DNA reads TGCGCCAGCAGAGAGGGGGCGGGAGCCTCACCCCTCCACTTT. Residues: CASREGAGASPLHF. This chain uses TRBV5-1 with TRBJ1-6, with TRBD1 matching 7 bases. Germline trimming cut 5 bases from V and 10 bases from J; bases unmatched to any gene: 9. CDR3 size: 14 residues. Germline CDR1 reads SGHRS; CDR2 reads YFSETQ. The variable domain in full, completed from reference TRBV5-1 and TRBJ1-6, reads KAGVTQTPRYLIKTRGQQVTLSCSPISGHRSVSWYQQTPGQGLQFLFEYFSETQRNKGNFPGRFSGRQFSNSRSEMNVSTLELGDSALYLCASREGAGASPLHFGNGTRLTVT.

This sequence joins TRBV6-1 and TRBJ2-3, with 11 bases identical to TRBD1. Germline CDR1 MNHNS, CDR2 SASEGT. The J segment lost 4 bases and the V segment lost 5 bases, leaving 8 bases of the junction unmatched. The CDR3 length is 16 residues. CDR3 DNA sequence: TGTGCCAGCAGTACACTAGGACAGGGGGCTGCAGATACGCAGTATTTT. This encodes CASSTLGQGAADTQYF.

This clonotype was seen more than once but under ten times. The genes are TRBV24-1 and TRBJ1-5; 8 bases are a match to TRBD1. Germline V CDR1 and CDR2: KGHDR, SFDVKD. The CDR3 contains 15 residues. Trimming cost V 9 bases and J 5 bases; bases outside gene matches: 11. CDR3 amino acids: CATAEGQGDYQPQHF. As DNA, the CDR3 is TGTGCCACCGCCGAAGGACAGGGCGATTATCAGCCCCAGCATTTT.

The sample holds a few counts of this clonotype. J is TRBJ1-5 and V is TRBV2, with TRBD1 matching 7 bases. The CDR3 covers 13 residues. The germline V gene encodes CDR1 SNHLY and CDR2 FYNNEI. Germline trimming cut 3 bases from V and 7 bases from J; bases unmatched to any gene: 3. CDR3 DNA: TGTGCCAGCAGTGAGGAGACAGGGCAGCCCCAGCATTTT. Translation: CASSEETGQPQHF.